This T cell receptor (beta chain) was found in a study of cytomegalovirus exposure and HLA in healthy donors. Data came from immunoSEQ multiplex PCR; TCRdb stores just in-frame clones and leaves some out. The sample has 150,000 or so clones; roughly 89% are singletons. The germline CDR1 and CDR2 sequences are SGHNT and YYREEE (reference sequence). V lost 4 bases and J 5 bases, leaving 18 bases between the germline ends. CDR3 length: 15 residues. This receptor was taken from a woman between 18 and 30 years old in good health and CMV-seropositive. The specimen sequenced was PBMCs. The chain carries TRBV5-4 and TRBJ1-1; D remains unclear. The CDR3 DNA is TGTGCCAGCAGCCCGATCACTGGTCTAGGAACTGAAGCTTTCTTT. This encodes CASSPITGLGTEAFF. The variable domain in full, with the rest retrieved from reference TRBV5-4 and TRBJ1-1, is ETGVTQSPTHLIKTRGQQVTLRCSSQSGHNTVSWYQQALGQGPQFIFQYYREEENGRGNFPPRFSGLQFPNYSSELNVNALELDDSALYLCASSPITGLGTEAFFGQGTRLTVV.